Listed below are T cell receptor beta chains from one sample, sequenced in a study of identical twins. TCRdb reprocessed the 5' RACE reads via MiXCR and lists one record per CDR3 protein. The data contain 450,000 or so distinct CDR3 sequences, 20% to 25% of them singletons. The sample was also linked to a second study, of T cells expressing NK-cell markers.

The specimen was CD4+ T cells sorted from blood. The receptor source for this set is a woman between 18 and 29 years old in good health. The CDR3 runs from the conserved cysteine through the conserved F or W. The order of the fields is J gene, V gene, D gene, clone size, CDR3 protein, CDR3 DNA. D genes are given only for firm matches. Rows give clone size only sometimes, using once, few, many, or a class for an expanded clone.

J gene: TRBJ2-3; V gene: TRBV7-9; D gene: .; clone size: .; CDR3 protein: CASPSLGHLNTDTQYF; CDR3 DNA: TGTGCCAGCCCTTCGCTTGGACACCTGAACACAGATACGCAGTATTTT
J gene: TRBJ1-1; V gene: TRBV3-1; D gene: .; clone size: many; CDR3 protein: CASGRWNTEAFF; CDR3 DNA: TGTGCCAGCGGGAGGTGGAACACTGAAGCTTTCTTT
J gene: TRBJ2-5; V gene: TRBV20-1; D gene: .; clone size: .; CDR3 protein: CSATKEETQYF; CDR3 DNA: TGCAGTGCTACAAAAGAAGAGACCCAGTACTTC
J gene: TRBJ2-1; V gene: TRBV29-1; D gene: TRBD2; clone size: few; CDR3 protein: CSVGGGSYNEQFF; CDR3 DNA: TGCAGCGTTGGCGGGGGCTCCTACAATGAGCAGTTCTTC
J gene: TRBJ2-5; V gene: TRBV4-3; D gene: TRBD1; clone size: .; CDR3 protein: CASSQELLGRGRKTQYF; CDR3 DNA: TGCGCCAGCAGCCAAGAACTCTTGGGAAGGGGGCGGAAGACCCAGTACTTC
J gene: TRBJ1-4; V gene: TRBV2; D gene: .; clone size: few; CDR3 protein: CASSPVGKLFF; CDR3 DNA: TGTGCCAGCAGTCCCGTGGGAAAACTGTTTTTT
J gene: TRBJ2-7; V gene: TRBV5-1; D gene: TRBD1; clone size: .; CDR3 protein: CASSLVPTGGLYEQYF; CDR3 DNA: TGCGCCAGCAGCTTGGTGCCTACAGGGGGTTTGTATGAGCAGTACTTC
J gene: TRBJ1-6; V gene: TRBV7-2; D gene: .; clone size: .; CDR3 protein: CASSTGGSPLHF; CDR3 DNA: TGTGCCAGCAGCACCGGCGGTTCACCCCTCCACTTT
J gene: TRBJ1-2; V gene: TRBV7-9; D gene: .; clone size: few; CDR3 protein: CASSPSPNGKDGYTF; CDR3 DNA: TGTGCCAGCAGTCCATCTCCAAACGGGAAAGATGGCTACACCTTC
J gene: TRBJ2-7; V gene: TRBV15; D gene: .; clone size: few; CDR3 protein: CATSREGGGSYEQYF; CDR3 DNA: TGTGCCACCAGCAGAGAAGGAGGAGGATCCTACGAGCAGTACTTC
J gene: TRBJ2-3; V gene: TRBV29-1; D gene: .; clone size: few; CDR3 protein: CSVRMRQNTDTQYF; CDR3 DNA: TGCAGCGTTAGGATGAGGCAGAACACAGATACGCAGTATTTT
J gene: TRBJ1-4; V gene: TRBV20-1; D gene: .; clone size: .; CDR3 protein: CSARWTGSEKLFF; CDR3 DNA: TGCAGTGCTAGATGGACGGGGAGTGAAAAACTGTTTTTT
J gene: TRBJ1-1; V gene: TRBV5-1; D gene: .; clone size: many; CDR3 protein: CASSLTAFMNTEAFF; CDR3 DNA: TGCGCCAGCAGCTTGACAGCATTCATGAACACTGAAGCTTTCTTT
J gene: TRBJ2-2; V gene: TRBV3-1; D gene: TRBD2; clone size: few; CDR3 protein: CASSPRTSGVLNTGELFF; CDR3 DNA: TGTGCCAGCAGTCCACGGACTAGCGGGGTTTTGAACACCGGGGAGCTGTTTTTT
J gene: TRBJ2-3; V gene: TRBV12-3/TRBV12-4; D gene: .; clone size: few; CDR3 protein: CASSPSWGGTDTQYF; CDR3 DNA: TGTGCCAGCAGTCCTTCTTGGGGCGGCACAGATACGCAGTATTTT
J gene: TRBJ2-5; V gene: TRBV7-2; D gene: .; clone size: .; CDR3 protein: CASSLDRALKTQYF; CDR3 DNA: TGTGCCAGCAGCTTAGATCGAGCGTTGAAGACCCAGTACTTC
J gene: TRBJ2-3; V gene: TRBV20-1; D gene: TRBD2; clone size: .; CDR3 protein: CSARAPGLAGARGTQYF; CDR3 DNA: TGCAGTGCTAGAGCCCCAGGACTAGCGGGAGCAAGGGGGACGCAGTATTTT
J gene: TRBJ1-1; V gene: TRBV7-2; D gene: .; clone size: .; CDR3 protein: CASTPRGGHGAFF; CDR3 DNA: TGTGCCAGCACCCCCCGCGGGGGACATGGAGCTTTCTTT
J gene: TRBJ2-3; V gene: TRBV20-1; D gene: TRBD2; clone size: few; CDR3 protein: CSALSGNTDTQYF; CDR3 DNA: TGCAGTGCTCTGAGCGGGAACACAGATACGCAGTATTTT
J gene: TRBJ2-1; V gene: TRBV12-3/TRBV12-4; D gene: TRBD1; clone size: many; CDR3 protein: CASSRGDRVVLNEQFF; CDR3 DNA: TGTGCCAGCAGTCGAGGGGACAGGGTAGTTCTTAATGAGCAGTTCTTC
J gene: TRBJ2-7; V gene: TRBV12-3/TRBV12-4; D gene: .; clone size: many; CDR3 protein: CASSPLGYEQYF; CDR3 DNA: TGTGCCAGCAGTCCCCTCGGGTACGAGCAGTACTTC
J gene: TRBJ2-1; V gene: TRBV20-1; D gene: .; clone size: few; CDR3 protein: CSARDPANSYNEQFF; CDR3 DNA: TGCAGTGCTAGAGATCCAGCTAACTCCTACAATGAGCAGTTCTTC
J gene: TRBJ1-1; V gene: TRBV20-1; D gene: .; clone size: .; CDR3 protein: CSAPREGTEAFF; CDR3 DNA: TGCAGTGCCCCGCGGGAAGGCACTGAAGCTTTCTTT
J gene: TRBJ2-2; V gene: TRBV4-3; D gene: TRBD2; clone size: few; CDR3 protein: CASSPLSGRLAGELFF; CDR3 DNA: TGCGCCAGCAGCCCTCTTAGCGGGAGGCTCGCCGGGGAGCTGTTTTTT
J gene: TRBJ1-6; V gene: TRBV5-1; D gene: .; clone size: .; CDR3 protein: CASSLQLGSGNSPLHF; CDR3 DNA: TGCGCCAGCAGCTTGCAGTTGGGCAGCGGTAATTCACCCCTCCACTTT
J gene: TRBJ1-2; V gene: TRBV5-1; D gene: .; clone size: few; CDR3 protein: CASSLLPDNYGYTF; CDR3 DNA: TGCGCCAGCAGCTTGTTACCGGATAACTATGGCTACACCTTC
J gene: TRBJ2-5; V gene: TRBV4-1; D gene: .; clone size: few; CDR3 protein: CASSQGLAGLETQYF; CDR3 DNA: TGCGCCAGCAGCCAAGGGCTCGCTGGGCTGGAGACCCAGTACTTC
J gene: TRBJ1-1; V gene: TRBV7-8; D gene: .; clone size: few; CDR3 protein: CASSFLDHRYTEAFF; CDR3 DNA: TGTGCCAGCAGCTTCTTGGATCACCGGTACACTGAAGCTTTCTTT
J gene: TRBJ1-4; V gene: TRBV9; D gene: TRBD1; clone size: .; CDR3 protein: CASSEPGQGAVEKLFF; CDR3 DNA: TGTGCCAGCAGCGAGCCGGGACAGGGGGCGGTAGAAAAACTGTTTTTT
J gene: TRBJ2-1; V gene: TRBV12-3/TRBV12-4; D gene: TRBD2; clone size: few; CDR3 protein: CASSWGSGSNVGEQFF; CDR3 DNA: TGTGCCAGCAGTTGGGGTAGCGGGAGCAATGTTGGTGAGCAGTTCTTC
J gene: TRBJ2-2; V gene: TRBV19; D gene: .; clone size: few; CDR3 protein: CASSILGQTGELFF; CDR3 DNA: TGTGCCAGTAGTATACTGGGGCAAACCGGGGAGCTGTTTTTT
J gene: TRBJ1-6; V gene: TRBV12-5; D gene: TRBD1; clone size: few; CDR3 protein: CASGNDRGYNSPLHF; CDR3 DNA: TGTGCTAGTGGTAACGACAGGGGCTATAATTCACCCCTCCACTTT
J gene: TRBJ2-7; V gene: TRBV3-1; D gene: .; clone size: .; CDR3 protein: CASSQGRFEQYF; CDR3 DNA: TGTGCCAGCAGCCAGGGACGGTTTGAGCAGTACTTC
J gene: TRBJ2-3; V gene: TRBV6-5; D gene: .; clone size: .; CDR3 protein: CASSYSRASFWTDTQYF; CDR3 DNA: TGTGCCAGCAGTTACTCGAGGGCTAGCTTTTGGACAGATACGCAGTATTTT
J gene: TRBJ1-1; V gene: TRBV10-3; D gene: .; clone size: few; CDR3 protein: CAISEGETEAFF; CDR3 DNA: TGTGCCATCAGTGAAGGGGAAACTGAAGCTTTCTTT
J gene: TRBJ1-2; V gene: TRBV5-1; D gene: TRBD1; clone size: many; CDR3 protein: CASSDQPGQGAGYTF; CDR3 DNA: TGCGCCAGCAGCGATCAACCGGGACAGGGGGCCGGCTACACCTTC
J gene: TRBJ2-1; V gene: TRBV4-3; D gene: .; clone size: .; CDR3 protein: CASSQDRAGYASYNEQFF; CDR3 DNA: TGCGCCAGCAGCCAAGATAGGGCTGGGTATGCCTCCTACAATGAGCAGTTCTTC
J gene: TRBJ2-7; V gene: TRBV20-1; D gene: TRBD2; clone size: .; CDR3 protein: CSASGFGTTYEQYF; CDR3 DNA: TGCAGTGCTAGTGGATTCGGGACTACCTACGAGCAGTACTTC
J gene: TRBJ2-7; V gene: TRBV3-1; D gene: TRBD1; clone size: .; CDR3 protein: CASSPVLRDRAYEQYF; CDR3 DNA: TGTGCCAGCAGCCCGGTTCTCCGAGACAGGGCCTACGAGCAGTACTTC
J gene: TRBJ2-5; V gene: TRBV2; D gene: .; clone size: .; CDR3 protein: CASGGLTTQYF; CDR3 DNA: TGTGCCAGCGGGGGCCTTACGACCCAGTACTTC
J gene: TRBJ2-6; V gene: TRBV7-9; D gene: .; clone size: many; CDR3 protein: CASSLGISGANVLTF; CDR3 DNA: TGTGCCAGCAGCTTAGGGATCTCTGGGGCCAACGTCCTGACTTTC
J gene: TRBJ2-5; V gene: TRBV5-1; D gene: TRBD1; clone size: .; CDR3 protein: CASSLDRGRKTQYF; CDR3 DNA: TGCGCCAGCAGCTTGGACAGGGGGCGGAAGACCCAGTACTTC
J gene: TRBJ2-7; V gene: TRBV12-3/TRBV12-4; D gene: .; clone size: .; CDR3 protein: CASSFRELAYEQYF; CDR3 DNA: TGTGCCAGCAGTTTTCGGGAGCTAGCCTACGAGCAGTACTTC
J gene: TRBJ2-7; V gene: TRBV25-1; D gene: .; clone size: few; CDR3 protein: CASSEGRAARNEQYF; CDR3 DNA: TGTGCCAGCAGTGAAGGGAGAGCCGCGAGAAACGAGCAGTACTTC
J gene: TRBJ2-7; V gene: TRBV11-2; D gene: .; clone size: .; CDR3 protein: CASSPTQSSYEQYF; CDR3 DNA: TGTGCCAGCAGCCCGACGCAGAGCTCCTACGAGCAGTACTTC
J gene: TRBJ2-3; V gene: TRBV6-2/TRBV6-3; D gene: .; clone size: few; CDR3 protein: CASHRPMDTQYF; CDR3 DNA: TGTGCCAGCCACCGGCCCATGGATACGCAGTATTTT
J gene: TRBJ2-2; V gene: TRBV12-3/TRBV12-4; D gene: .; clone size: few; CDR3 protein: CASSLERTTRLFF; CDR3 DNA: TGTGCCAGCAGTTTGGAGAGAACAACGAGGCTGTTTTTT
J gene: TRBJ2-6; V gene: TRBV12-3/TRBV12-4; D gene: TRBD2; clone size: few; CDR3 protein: CASAGGSRSGANVLTF; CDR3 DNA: TGTGCCAGCGCGGGGGGCTCTCGCTCTGGGGCCAACGTCCTGACTTTC
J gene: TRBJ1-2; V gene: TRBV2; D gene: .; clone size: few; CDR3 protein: CASTGEIGYTF; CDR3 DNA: TGTGCCAGCACTGGGGAGATCGGCTACACCTTC
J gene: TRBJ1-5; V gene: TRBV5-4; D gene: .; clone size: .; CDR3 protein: CASSLGAGGNQPQHF; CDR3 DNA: TGTGCCAGCAGCTTGGGGGCCGGGGGCAATCAGCCCCAGCATTTT
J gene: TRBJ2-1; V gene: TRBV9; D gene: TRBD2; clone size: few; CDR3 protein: CASSVRLAGVNEQFF; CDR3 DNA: TGTGCCAGCAGCGTAAGGCTAGCGGGAGTTAATGAGCAGTTCTTC
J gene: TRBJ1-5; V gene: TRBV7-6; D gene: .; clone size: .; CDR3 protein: CASSPDMNQPQHF; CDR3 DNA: TGTGCCAGCAGCCCGGACATGAATCAGCCCCAGCATTTT
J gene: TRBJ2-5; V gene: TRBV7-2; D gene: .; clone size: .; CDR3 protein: CASSGTQETQYF; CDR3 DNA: TGTGCCAGCAGTGGGACCCAAGAGACCCAGTACTTC
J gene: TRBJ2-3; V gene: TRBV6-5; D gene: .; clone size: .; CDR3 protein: CASSWGSPFGVTDTQYF; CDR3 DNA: TGTGCCAGCAGTTGGGGGAGCCCGTTCGGAGTTACAGATACGCAGTATTTT
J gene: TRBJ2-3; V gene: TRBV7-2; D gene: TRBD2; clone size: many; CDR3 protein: CASSPLAGRTDTQYF; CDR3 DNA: TGTGCCAGCAGCCCCTTAGCGGGCCGCACAGATACGCAGTATTTT
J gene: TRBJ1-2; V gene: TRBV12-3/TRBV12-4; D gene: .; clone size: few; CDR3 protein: CASTGRVAATEYTF; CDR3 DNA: TGTGCCAGCACCGGGCGGGTGGCGGCGACTGAATACACCTTC
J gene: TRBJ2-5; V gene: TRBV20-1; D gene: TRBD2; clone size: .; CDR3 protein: CSAQKPSGKVRETQYF; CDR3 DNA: TGCAGTGCCCAGAAGCCTAGCGGGAAAGTGAGGGAGACCCAGTACTTC
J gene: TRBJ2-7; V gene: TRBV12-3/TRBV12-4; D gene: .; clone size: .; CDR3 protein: CASSLSRAVNYEQYF; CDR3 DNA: TGTGCCAGCAGTTTATCCCGAGCCGTTAACTACGAGCAGTACTTC
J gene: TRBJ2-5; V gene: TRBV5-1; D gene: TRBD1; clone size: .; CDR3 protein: CASSSGQLETQYF; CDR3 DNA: TGCGCCAGCAGCTCGGGACAGCTGGAGACCCAGTACTTC
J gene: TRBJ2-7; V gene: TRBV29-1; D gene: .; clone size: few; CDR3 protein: CSVWKNEQYF; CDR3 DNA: TGCAGCGTTTGGAAGAACGAGCAGTACTTC